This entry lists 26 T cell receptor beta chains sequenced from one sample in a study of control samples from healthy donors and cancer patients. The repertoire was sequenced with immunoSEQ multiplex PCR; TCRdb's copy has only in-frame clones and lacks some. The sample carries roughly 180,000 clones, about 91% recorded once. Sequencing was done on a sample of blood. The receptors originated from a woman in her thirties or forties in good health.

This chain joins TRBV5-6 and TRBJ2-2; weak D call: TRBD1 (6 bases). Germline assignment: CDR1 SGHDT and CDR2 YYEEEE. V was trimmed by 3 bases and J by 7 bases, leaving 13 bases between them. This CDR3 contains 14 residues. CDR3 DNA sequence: TGTGCCAGCAGCTGGCAGGGGCGGAACGGGGAGCTGTTTTTT. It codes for CASSWQGRNGELFF.

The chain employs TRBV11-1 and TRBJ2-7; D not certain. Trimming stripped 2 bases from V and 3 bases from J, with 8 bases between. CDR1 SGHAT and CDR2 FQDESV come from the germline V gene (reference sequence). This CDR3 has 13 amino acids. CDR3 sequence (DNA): TGTGCCAGCAGCTTATGGTCGGACTACGAGCAGTACTTC. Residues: CASSLWSDYEQYF. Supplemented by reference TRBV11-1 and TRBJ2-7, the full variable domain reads EAEVAQSPRYKITEKSQAVAFWCDPISGHATLYWYRQILGQGPELLVQFQDESVVDDSQLPKDRFSAERLKGVDSTLKIQPAELGDSAMYLCASSLWSDYEQYFGPGTRLTVT.

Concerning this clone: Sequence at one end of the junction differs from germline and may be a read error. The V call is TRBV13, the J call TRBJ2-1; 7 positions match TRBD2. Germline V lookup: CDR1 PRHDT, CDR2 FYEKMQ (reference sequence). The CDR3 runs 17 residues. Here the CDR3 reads CASRPGGGLLSCNEQFF. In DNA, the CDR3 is TGTGCCAGCAGACCAGGCGGGGGACTGCTCTCCTGCAATGAGCAGTTCTTC.

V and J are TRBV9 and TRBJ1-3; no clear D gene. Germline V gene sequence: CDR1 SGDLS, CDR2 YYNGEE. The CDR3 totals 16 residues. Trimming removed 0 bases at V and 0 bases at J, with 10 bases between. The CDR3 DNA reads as TGTGCCAGCAGCGTAGCTGGTTTCCTCTCTGGAAACACCATATATTTT. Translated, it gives CASSVAGFLSGNTIYF.

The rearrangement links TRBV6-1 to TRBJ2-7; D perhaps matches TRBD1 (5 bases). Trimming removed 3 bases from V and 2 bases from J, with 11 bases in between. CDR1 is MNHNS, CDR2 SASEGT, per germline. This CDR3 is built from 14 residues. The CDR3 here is CASSEGPRTYEQYF. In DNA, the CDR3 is TGTGCCAGCAGTGAGGGGCCCAGAACCTACGAGCAGTACTTC.

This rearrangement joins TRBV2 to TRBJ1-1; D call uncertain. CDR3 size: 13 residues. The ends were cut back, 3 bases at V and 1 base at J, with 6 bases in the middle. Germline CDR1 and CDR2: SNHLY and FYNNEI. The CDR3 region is CASSDIANTEAFF. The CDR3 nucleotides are TGTGCCAGCAGTGATATTGCGAACACTGAAGCTTTCTTT.

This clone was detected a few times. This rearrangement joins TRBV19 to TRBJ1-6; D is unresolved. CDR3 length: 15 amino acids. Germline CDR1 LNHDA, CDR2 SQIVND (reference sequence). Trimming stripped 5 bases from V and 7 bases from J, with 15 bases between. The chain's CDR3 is CASSASVLGNSPLHF. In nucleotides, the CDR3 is TGTGCCAGTAGTGCGTCGGTGTTGGGGAATTCACCCCTCCACTTT.

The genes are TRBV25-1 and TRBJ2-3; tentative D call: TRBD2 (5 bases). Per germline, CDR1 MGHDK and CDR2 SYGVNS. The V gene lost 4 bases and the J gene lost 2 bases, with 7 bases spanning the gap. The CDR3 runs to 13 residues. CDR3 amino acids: CASSGTSTDTQYF. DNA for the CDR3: TGTGCCAGCAGTGGGACTTCCACAGATACGCAGTATTTT.

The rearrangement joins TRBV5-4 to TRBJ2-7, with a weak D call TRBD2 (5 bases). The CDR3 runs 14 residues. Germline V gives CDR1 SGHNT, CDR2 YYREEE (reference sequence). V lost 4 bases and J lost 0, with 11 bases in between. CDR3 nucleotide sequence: TGTGCCAGCAGCCGGACGGGAAGCTCCTACGAGCAGTACTTC. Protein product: CASSRTGSSYEQYF.

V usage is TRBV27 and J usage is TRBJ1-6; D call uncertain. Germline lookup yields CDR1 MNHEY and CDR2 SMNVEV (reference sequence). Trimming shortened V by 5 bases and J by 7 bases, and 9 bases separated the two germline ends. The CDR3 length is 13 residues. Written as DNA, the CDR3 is TGTGCCAGCAGTCTAACAACCAATTCACCCCTCCACTTT. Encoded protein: CASSLTTNSPLHF.

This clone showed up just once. The chain's CDR3 is CASSLVQSSKSEAFF. The CDR3 region has the DNA TGTGCCAGCAGCTTGGTACAGTCCTCTAAGTCTGAAGCTTTCTTT. The chain carries TRBV5-4 and TRBJ1-1; no firm D call. The V and J ends lost 0 bases and 6 bases respectively, with 15 bases between them. Germline lookup yields CDR1 SGHNT and CDR2 YYREEE (reference sequence). The CDR3 consists of 15 residues.

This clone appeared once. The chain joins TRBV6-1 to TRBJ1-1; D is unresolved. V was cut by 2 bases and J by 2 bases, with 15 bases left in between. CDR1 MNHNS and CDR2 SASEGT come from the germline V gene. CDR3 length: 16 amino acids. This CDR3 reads CASSENLSWRNTEAFF. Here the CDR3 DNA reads TGTGCCAGCAGTGAAAATTTGAGCTGGCGTAACACTGAAGCTTTCTTT.

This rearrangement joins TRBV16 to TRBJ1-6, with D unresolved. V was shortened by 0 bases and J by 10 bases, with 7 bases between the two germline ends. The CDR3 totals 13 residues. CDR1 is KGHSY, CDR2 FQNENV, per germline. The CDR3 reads CASSQSSGSPLHF. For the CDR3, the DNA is TGTGCCAGCAGCCAATCCTCGGGATCACCCCTCCACTTT.

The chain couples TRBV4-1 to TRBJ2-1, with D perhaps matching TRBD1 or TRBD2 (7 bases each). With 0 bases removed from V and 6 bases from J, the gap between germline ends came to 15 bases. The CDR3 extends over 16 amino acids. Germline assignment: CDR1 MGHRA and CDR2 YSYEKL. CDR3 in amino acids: CASSQEGPGGGNEQFF. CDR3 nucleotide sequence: TGCGCCAGCAGCCAAGAAGGCCCAGGGGGGGGCAATGAGCAGTTCTTC.

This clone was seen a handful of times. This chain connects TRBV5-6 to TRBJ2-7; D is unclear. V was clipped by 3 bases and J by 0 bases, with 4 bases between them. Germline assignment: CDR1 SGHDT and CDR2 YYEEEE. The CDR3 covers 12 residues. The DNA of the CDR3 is TGTGCCAGCAGCTCAGGCTCCTACGAGCAGTACTTC. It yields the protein CASSSGSYEQYF.

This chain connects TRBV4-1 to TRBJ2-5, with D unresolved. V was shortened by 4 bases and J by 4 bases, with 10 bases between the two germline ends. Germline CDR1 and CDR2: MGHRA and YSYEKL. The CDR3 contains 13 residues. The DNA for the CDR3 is TGCGCCAGCAGCCTCCGTATGAGAGAGACCCAGTACTTC. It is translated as CASSLRMRETQYF.

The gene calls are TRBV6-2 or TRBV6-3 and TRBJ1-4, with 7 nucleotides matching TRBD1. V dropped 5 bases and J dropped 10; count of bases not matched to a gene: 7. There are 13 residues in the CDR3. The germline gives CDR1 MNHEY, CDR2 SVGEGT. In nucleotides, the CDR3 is TGTGCCAGCAGTACCCAGGGGGGGGGAAAACTGTTTTTT. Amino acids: CASSTQGGGKLFF.

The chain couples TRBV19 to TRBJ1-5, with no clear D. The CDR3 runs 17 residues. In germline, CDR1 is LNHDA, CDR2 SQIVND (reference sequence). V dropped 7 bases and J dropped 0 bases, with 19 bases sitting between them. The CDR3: CASMERSFSYSNQPQHF. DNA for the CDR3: TGTGCCAGTATGGAGAGATCATTCAGTTATAGCAATCAGCCCCAGCATTTT. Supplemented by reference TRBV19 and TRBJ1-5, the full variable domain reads DGGITQSPKYLFRKEGQNVTLSCEQNLNHDAMYWYRQDPGQGLRLIYYSQIVNDFQKGDIAEGYSVSREKKESFPLTVTSAQKNPTAFYLCASMERSFSYSNQPQHFGDGTRLSIL.

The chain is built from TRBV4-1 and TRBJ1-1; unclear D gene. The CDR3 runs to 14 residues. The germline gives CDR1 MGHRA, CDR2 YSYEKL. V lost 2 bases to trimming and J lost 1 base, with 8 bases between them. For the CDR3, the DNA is TGCGCCAGCAGCCAAAATTCGGCGAACACTGAAGCTTTCTTT. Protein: CASSQNSANTEAFF.

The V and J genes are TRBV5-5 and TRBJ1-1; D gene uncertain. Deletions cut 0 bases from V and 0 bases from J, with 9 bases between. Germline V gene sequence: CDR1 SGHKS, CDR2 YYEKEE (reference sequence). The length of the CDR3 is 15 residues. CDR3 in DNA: TGTGCCAGCAGCTTGGCGGTGCGAATGAACACTGAAGCTTTCTTT. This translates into CASSLAVRMNTEAFF.

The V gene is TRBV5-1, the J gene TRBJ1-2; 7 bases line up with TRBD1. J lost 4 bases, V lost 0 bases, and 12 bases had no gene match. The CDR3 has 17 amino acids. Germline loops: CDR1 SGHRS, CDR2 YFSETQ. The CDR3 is CASSLDRGPNYGYGYTF. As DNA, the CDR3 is TGCGCCAGCAGCTTGGACAGGGGCCCTAACTATGGCTATGGCTACACCTTC.

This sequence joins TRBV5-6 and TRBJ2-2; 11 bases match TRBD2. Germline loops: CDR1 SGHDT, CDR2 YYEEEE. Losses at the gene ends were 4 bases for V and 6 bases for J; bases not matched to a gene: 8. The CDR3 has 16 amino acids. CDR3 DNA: TGTGCCAGCAGCCCGGCGTCTAGCGGGGGGTCCGGGGAGCTGTTTTTT. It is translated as CASSPASSGGSGELFF.

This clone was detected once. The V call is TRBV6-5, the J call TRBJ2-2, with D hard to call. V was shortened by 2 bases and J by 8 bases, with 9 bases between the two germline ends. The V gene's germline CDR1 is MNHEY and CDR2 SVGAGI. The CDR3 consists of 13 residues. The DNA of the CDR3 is TGTGCCAGCAGTTACCAAGTTGTTGGGGAGCTGTTTTTT. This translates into CASSYQVVGELFF.

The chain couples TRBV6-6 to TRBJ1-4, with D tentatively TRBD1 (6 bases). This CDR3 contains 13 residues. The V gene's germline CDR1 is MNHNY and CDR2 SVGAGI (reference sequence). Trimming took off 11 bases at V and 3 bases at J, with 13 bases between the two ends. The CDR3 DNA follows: TGTGCCGGGGCAAGGGGGGCTAATGAAAAACTGTTTTTT. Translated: CAGARGANEKLFF.

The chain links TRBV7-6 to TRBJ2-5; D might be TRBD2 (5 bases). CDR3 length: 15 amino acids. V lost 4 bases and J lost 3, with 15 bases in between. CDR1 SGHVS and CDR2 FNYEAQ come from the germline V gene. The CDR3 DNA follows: TGTGCCAGCAGCTCTCTCGGGGTGTGGGAAGAGACCCAGTACTTC. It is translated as CASSSLGVWEETQYF.

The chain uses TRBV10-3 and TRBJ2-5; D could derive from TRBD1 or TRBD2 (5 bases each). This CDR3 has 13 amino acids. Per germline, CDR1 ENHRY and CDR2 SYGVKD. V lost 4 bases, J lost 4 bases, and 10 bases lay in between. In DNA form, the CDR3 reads TGTGCCATCAGTGGGGGGACGGGAGAGACCCAGTACTTC. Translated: CAISGGTGETQYF.